The clone carrying this TCR beta chain has only one observation. The data originate from a study of Ad26.COV2.S vaccination and SARS-CoV-2 variants. Across the whole study: Trial arm assignment for the donor was COV1001 Ad26.COV2.S. Once, or twice with 56 days between doses, Ad26.COV2.S was given intramuscularly.

CDR1 and CDR2 from the germline V gene are SGDLS and YYNGEE. CDR3 length: 15 residues. V was shortened by 3 bases and J by 8 bases, with 17 bases between the two germline ends. Described treatment: around 19 received Ad26.COV2.S at low or high dose, single or two shots; several received placebo; per-sample allocation not given. Sampling took place 63 days after the first vaccine or placebo injection. The individual, an adult aged 18-55 years, was a donor in Boston. An Ad26 vector expressing Wuhan-strain SARS-CoV-2 spike served as the vaccine. Assay used: immunoSEQ multiplex PCR; TCRdb lists only in-frame clones, some missing. The sample yields about half a million clones, about 89% seen once.

V gene TRBV9 combines with J gene TRBJ1-4; maybe TRBD1 (6 bases). The sample in question was peripheral blood, obtained in a trial of Ad26.COV2.S vaccine versus placebo. This sequence originates from a person between 18 and 59 years old who received the Ad26.COV2.S COVID-19 vaccine or a placebo. As DNA, the CDR3 is TGTGCCAGCAGCGCCTCCGGGACCGGGGGCGAAAAACTGTTTTTT. This encodes CASSASGTGGEKLFF.